Ten or more counts support the clone carrying this TCR beta chain. Time point: pre-sensitization, week 0. Stated treatment: therapeutic diphenylcyclopropenone sensitization with weekly scalp DPC. The data were obtained in a study of human T cells and chemical hapten exposure. The V and J ends lost 7 bases and 1 base respectively, with 14 bases between them. Germline V gene sequence: CDR1 SGHRS, CDR2 YFSETQ. The CDR3 is made up of 14 amino acids. TCRdb reanalysed the RACE reads using MiXCR and keeps one entry per CDR3 protein. The sample lists roughly 380,000 distinct CDR3 sequences; roughly 5% were seen once.

Sequences were derived from whole blood, sampled in connection with sensitization to the hapten diphenylcyclopropenone (DPC). The chain recombines TRBV5-1 with TRBJ1-1; possible D gene TRBD1, 5 bases. This receptor was taken from a woman aged 50 to 65 with alopecia areata. Some clones in this sample may be carry-over from other donors' samples. CDR3 protein: CASQPGPENTEAFF. As DNA, the CDR3 is TGCGCCAGCCAGCCGGGACCTGAGAACACTGAAGCTTTCTTT.